This section outlines one TCR beta chain sequence together with its context. Antigen unknown. Libraries were prepared by immunoSEQ multiplex PCR; TCRdb keeps only in-frame clonotypes and omits some of them. The data show about 200,000 clones, roughly 90% seen once. The CDR3 totals 15 residues. Germline V CDR1 and CDR2: SGHNT, YYREEE (reference sequence). After removal of 3 bases from V and 5 bases from J, the junction contained 8 bases not matched to a gene. This record belongs to a study of T cell responses to AZD1222 COVID-19 vaccine. The study, taken as a whole, reports: Nearly half of unique spike-specific TCRs reportedly avoided B.1.351 and B.1.1.7 mutated regions. Spike-specific TCR breadth and depth grew following two AZD1222 doses.

Here the sequenced sample was peripheral blood, taken 28 days after the second AZD1222 dose. This clonotype originated in an adult who received the AZD1222 COVID-19 vaccine. This rearrangement joins TRBV5-4 to TRBJ1-1; 9 nucleotides agree with TRBD1. The CDR3 loop is CASSWVGTGRTEAFF. CDR3 nucleotide sequence: TGTGCCAGCAGCTGGGTCGGGACAGGGCGAACTGAAGCTTTCTTT.